The 17 T cell receptor beta chains below were found in one sample sequenced in a study of blood T cell repertoires in COVID-19. Profiled with immunoSEQ multiplex PCR; TCRdb holds only in-frame clones, not every one. The sample lists approximately 160,000 clones, 65% to 85% occurring once. Sequencing input: peripheral blood. These TCRs come from a woman aged 80 or over with acute or convalescent COVID-19.

This clone was counted only a few times. The chain recombines TRBV5-1 with TRBJ1-4; 8 bases map to TRBD1. There are 15 residues in the CDR3. Germline assignment: CDR1 SGHRS and CDR2 YFSETQ. V trimming: 1 base; J trimming: 8 bases; junction bases outside the gene matches: 7. CDR3 DNA: TGCGCCAGCAGCTTGACTCCAGGGGGCCGGGAAAAACTGTTTTTT. Protein: CASSLTPGGREKLFF.

V gene TRBV15 combines with J gene TRBJ2-1; 10 nucleotides line up with TRBD2. The CDR3 totals 20 residues. Germline CDR1 LNHNV, CDR2 YYDKDF (reference sequence). With 4 bases clipped from V and 5 bases from J, the junction kept 20 bases outside the gene matches. The CDR3 DNA follows: TGTGCCACCAGCAAAGACATATACAGATTCGGACTAGCGGACGACAATGAGCAGTTCTTC. Its translation: CATSKDIYRFGLADDNEQFF. The full variable domain, its missing parts supplied by reference TRBV15 and TRBJ2-1, is DAMVIQNPRYQVTQFGKPVTLSCSQTLNHNVMYWYQQKSSQAPKLLFHYYDKDFNNEADTPDNFQSRRPNTSFCFLDIRSPGLGDTAMYLCATSKDIYRFGLADDNEQFFGPGTRLTVL.

The chain is built from TRBV12-3 or TRBV12-4 and TRBJ1-5; perhaps TRBD1 as D (6 bases). CDR3 length equals 13 residues. Trimming removed 0 bases from V and 12 bases from J, with 12 bases in between. The CDR3 is CASSLAIRDNQHF. CDR3 bases: TGTGCCAGCAGTTTAGCGATCCGGGACAACCAGCATTTT.

The rearrangement uses TRBV10-1 and TRBJ2-2; 8 nucleotides agree with TRBD1. Trimming at V came to 5 bases and at J to 1 base, leaving 3 bases not matched to a gene. The CDR3 spans 15 residues. Germline assignment: CDR1 WNHNN and CDR2 SYGVQD (reference sequence). CDR3 protein: CASSWTGLNTGELFF. In nucleotides, the CDR3 is TGCGCCAGCAGTTGGACAGGGCTGAACACCGGGGAGCTGTTTTTT.

The chain combines TRBV5-4 with TRBJ1-4, with D possibly matching TRBD1 (5 bases). The V end was cut by 4 bases, the J end by 7 bases, with 20 bases between. This CDR3 is 16 amino acids long. Germline V CDR1 and CDR2: SGHNT, YYREEE (reference sequence). DNA for the CDR3: TGTGCCAGCAGCCCCGGAGGGGCAACGGGGGGTGAAAAACTGTTTTTT. Amino acids: CASSPGGATGGEKLFF.

V gene TRBV2 combines with J gene TRBJ1-1, with 7 bases aligning to TRBD1. The trim removed 6 bases at V and 5 bases at J, leaving 12 bases unmatched. CDR1 is SNHLY and CDR2 is FYNNEI in the germline V gene. CDR3 length: 15 residues. Here the CDR3 reads CASRGGTGVETEAFF. The CDR3 nucleotides are TGTGCCAGCAGGGGGGGTACAGGGGTCGAAACTGAAGCTTTCTTT.

In its sample, this clone was seen once. The genes are TRBV7-6 and TRBJ1-4, with D unclear. The V and J ends lost 1 base and 8 bases respectively, with 5 bases between them. Germline CDR1 reads SGHVS; CDR2 reads FNYEAQ. This CDR3 is built from 12 residues. CDR3 sequence reads: CASSLVGEKLFF. CDR3 nucleotides: TGTGCCAGCAGCTTAGTGGGCGAAAAACTGTTTTTT.

This chain connects TRBV5-1 to TRBJ2-1; the match to TRBD2 covers 8 bases. The CDR3 has 16 residues. The junction had 6 bases not matched to a gene; V was cut back by 2 bases and J by 2 bases. CDR1 and CDR2 (germline): SGHRS, YFSETQ. The CDR3 bases are TGCGCCAGCAGCTTCGTGGCGGGAGGTACCTACAATGAGCAGTTCTTC. Translating it yields CASSFVAGGTYNEQFF.

The chain has TRBV9 and TRBJ2-6, with 8 bases matching TRBD2. There are 18 residues in the CDR3. Trimming at V came to 0 bases and at J to 4 bases, leaving 9 bases not matched to a gene. The germline CDR1 and CDR2 sequences are SGDLS and YYNGEE. The CDR3 sequence is CASSVGLVGGAGANVLTF. Written as DNA, the CDR3 is TGTGCCAGCAGCGTAGGACTAGTCGGGGGGGCGGGGGCCAACGTCCTGACTTTC.

The chain carries TRBV7-2 and TRBJ1-1; perhaps TRBD1 as D (6 bases). V lost 5 bases and J 5 bases, leaving 15 bases between the germline ends. The germline gives CDR1 SGHTA, CDR2 FQGNSA. The CDR3 has 14 residues. The CDR3 sequence: CASSLDSASTEAFF. CDR3 DNA: TGTGCCAGCAGCCTGGACAGCGCGAGTACTGAAGCTTTCTTT.

The genes are TRBV7-9 and TRBJ2-1; 10 bases match TRBD2. The CDR3 is made up of 15 amino acids. Germline CDR1 and CDR2: SEHNR and FQNEAQ (reference sequence). V shed 1 base and J 8 bases; nucleotides not matched to a gene: 5. The CDR3 is CASSLVLAGIDEQFF. The CDR3 DNA sequence: TGTGCCAGCAGCTTAGTACTAGCGGGAATCGATGAGCAGTTCTTC.

In DNA form, the CDR3 reads TGTGCCATCAGATTCGACAATTCTGGGGCCAACGTCCTGACTTTC. Translation gives CAIRFDNSGANVLTF. The chain carries TRBV10-3 and TRBJ2-6, with D unclear. Germline V gene data show CDR1 as ENHRY and CDR2 as SYGVKD. This CDR3 contains 15 residues. V was shortened by 6 bases and J by 1 base, with 10 bases between the two germline ends.

There are a few counts of this clone. The rearrangement uses TRBV2 and TRBJ2-7; a possible D gene is TRBD2 (5 bases). V dropped 7 bases and J dropped 3 bases, with 13 bases sitting between them. The CDR3 extends over 13 amino acids. Germline V gene lookup returns CDR1 SNHLY and CDR2 FYNNEI. In nucleotides, the CDR3 is TGTGCCAGCACCGCGGGCACCTTCTACGAGCAGTACTTC. Translating gives CASTAGTFYEQYF.

The V gene is TRBV7-8, the J gene TRBJ1-2; D is uncertain. Germline V CDR1 and CDR2: SGHVS, FQNEAQ. The V and J ends lost 1 base and 0 bases respectively, with 6 bases between them. This CDR3 is 14 amino acids long. DNA of the CDR3: TGTGCCAGCAGCTTAGTACGAGCTAACTATGGCTACACCTTC. Protein product: CASSLVRANYGYTF. Full variable domain (rest looked up from reference TRBV7-8 and TRBJ1-2): GAGVSQSPRYKVAKRGQDVALRCDPISGHVSLFWYQQALGQGPEFLTYFQNEAQLDKSGLPSDRFFAERPEGSVSTLKIQRTQQEDSAVYLCASSLVRANYGYTFGSGTRLTVV.

The chain links TRBV6-2 or TRBV6-3 to TRBJ1-5; 9 bases line up with TRBD1. The CDR3 is made up of 18 amino acids. V was pared by 2 bases and J by 1 base, with 9 bases of the junction left unmatched. Per germline, CDR1 MNHEY and CDR2 SVGEGT. The CDR3 nucleotides are TGTGCCAGCAGTTACCCGGACAGGGGACTTTGGAGCAATCAGCCCCAGCATTTT. Amino acids: CASSYPDRGLWSNQPQHF.

This sequence joins TRBV11-2 and TRBJ2-7, with 12 bases identical to TRBD2. The CDR3 is 17 amino acids. V was pared by 1 base and J by 6 bases, with 10 bases of the junction left unmatched. CDR1 SGHAT and CDR2 FQNNGV come from the germline V gene. This CDR3 is CASSLVQLAGGLGEQYF. The CDR3 DNA reads TGTGCCAGCAGCTTAGTACAGCTAGCGGGAGGGCTGGGCGAGCAGTACTTC.

The genes are TRBV13 and TRBJ2-5; 10 bases are shared with TRBD2. Germline V gives CDR1 PRHDT, CDR2 FYEKMQ (reference sequence). V lost 5 bases, J lost 5 bases, and 2 bases stayed unmatched. The CDR3 is 13 residues long. The CDR3: CASSPSGSETQYF. Written as DNA, the CDR3 is TGTGCCAGCAGCCCTAGCGGGAGCGAGACCCAGTACTTC.